One and the same sample provided the 28 T cell receptor beta chains below, sequenced in a study of cytomegalovirus exposure and HLA in healthy donors. Researchers ran the PCR with 60 Vbeta and 13 Jbeta primers. Libraries were prepared by immunoSEQ multiplex PCR; TCRdb keeps only in-frame clonotypes and omits some of them. The sample lists about 180,000 clones, about 78% occurring once. Material: PBMCs. The receptors stem from a man aged 60 to 75 in good health and CMV-seronegative.

V is TRBV5-1 and J is TRBJ2-3; 11 bases agree with TRBD1. Germline V gene lookup returns CDR1 SGHRS and CDR2 YFSETQ. The CDR3 extends over 16 amino acids. V dropped 2 bases and J dropped 3; count of bases not matched to a gene: 5. The CDR3 reads CASSLGTGGGTDTQYF. The CDR3 DNA reads as TGCGCCAGCAGCTTAGGGACAGGGGGAGGGACAGATACGCAGTATTTT.

The V gene is TRBV21-1, the J gene TRBJ1-4; the D call TRBD1 from the table was never checked on the DNA. TRBV21-1 is classified as a pseudogene. The CDR3 has 14 amino acids. The CDR3: CASNLTGGREKLFF. CDR3 sequence (DNA): TGTGCCAGCAACCTGACAGGGGGACGTGAAAAACTGTTTTTT.

This rearrangement joins TRBV5-4 to TRBJ2-7; TRBD1 is a possible D gene (5 bases). V was clipped by 2 bases and J by 4 bases, with 16 bases between them. The CDR3 is 15 amino acids. Germline V gene sequence: CDR1 SGHNT, CDR2 YYREEE (reference sequence). The chain's CDR3 is CASSLRGLNKYEQYF. The CDR3 nucleotides are TGTGCCAGCAGCTTAAGGGGCTTGAACAAATACGAGCAGTACTTC.

The chain combines TRBV28 with TRBJ2-2, with 10 bases lining up with TRBD2. V lost 5 bases to trimming and J lost 5 bases; unmatched junction nucleotides: 8. Germline CDR1 MDHEN, CDR2 SYDVKM. The CDR3 totals 16 residues. The CDR3 bases are TGTGCCAGCAGTAATCTAGCGGGAGTAGGTACCGGGGAGCTGTTTTTT. Its protein product is CASSNLAGVGTGELFF.

The chain has TRBV27 and TRBJ2-1; 10 nucleotides line up with TRBD2. Germline V lookup: CDR1 MNHEY, CDR2 SMNVEV (reference sequence). V dropped 5 bases and J dropped 0; count of bases not matched to a gene: 7. This CDR3 is built from 17 residues. The CDR3 coding sequence is TGTGCCAGCAGTCCTCAATTAGCGGGGGGCTCCTACAATGAGCAGTTCTTC. The encoded protein is CASSPQLAGGSYNEQFF.

V is TRBV19 and J is TRBJ2-3; TRBD1 aligns across 11 bases. Germline V gene lookup returns CDR1 LNHDA and CDR2 SQIVND (reference sequence). The length of the CDR3 is 16 residues. After removal of 1 base from V and 5 bases from J, the junction contained 5 bases not matched to a gene. The CDR3 protein is CASSIGGQGAGDTQYF. CDR3 bases: TGTGCCAGTAGTATAGGAGGACAGGGGGCAGGAGATACGCAGTATTTT. The variable domain in full, with the rest retrieved from reference TRBV19 and TRBJ2-3, is DGGITQSPKYLFRKEGQNVTLSCEQNLNHDAMYWYRQDPGQGLRLIYYSQIVNDFQKGDIAEGYSVSREKKESFPLTVTSAQKNPTAFYLCASSIGGQGAGDTQYFGPGTRLTVL.

V is TRBV7-9 and J is TRBJ2-7; TRBD1 aligns across 7 bases. Germline trimming cut 3 bases from V and 2 bases from J; bases unmatched to any gene: 7. The germline gives CDR1 SEHNR, CDR2 FQNEAQ (reference sequence). This CDR3 comprises 15 residues. In DNA, the CDR3 is TGTGCCAGCAGCTTCCGGACAGGTGGGCCCTACGAGCAGTACTTC. This encodes CASSFRTGGPYEQYF.

The rearrangement links TRBV9 to TRBJ2-1; 13 nucleotides agree with TRBD2. CDR3 size: 15 residues. Germline V gene lookup returns CDR1 SGDLS and CDR2 YYNGEE. V trimming: 3 bases; J trimming: 6 bases; junction bases outside the gene matches: 3. The CDR3 coding sequence is TGTGCCAGCAGCGGGGGGACTAGCGGGATCAATGAGCAGTTCTTC. It is translated as CASSGGTSGINEQFF. The complete variable domain, with remaining parts taken from reference TRBV9 and TRBJ2-1, reads DSGVTQTPKHLITATGQRVTLRCSPRSGDLSVYWYQQSLDQGLQFLIQYYNGEERAKGNILERFSAQQFPDLHSELNLSSLELGDSALYFCASSGGTSGINEQFFGPGTRLTVL.

The chain carries TRBV5-1 and TRBJ1-2, with TRBD1 as a possible D gene (5 bases). Trimming stripped 4 bases from V and 4 bases from J, with 14 bases between. The CDR3 has 14 amino acids. Per the germline V gene, CDR1 is SGHRS and CDR2 is YFSETQ. The CDR3 here is CASSPGQGLYGYTF. CDR3 nucleotide sequence: TGCGCCAGCAGCCCGGGGCAGGGACTCTATGGCTACACCTTC.

The chain joins TRBV9 to TRBJ2-1, with 10 bases aligning to TRBD2. The germline V gene encodes CDR1 SGDLS and CDR2 YYNGEE. The CDR3 runs to 17 residues. The V and J ends lost 4 bases and 8 bases, in that order; junction bases with no gene match: 15. The CDR3 protein is CASSPSRASGSRDEQFF. In nucleotides, the CDR3 is TGTGCCAGCAGCCCCTCCCGGGCTAGCGGGAGTAGGGATGAGCAGTTCTTC.

This rearrangement joins TRBV29-1 to TRBJ1-2; D ambiguous. Trimming took off 5 bases at V and 6 bases at J, with 7 bases between the two ends. Germline V lookup: CDR1 SQVTM, CDR2 ANQGSEA. The CDR3 totals 10 residues. The CDR3 DNA is TGCAGCGTTCTTTCGGATGGCTACACCTTC. Translated: CSVLSDGYTF.

The chain is built from TRBV28 and TRBJ2-1, with D possibly TRBD2 on 6 matching bases. The CDR3 spans 16 residues. V was cut by 5 bases and J by 2 bases, with 16 bases left in between. The germline V gene has CDR1 MDHEN and CDR2 SYDVKM. The CDR3 nucleotides are TGTGCCAGCAGTGACAGCCCGGGGAGGCCCTACAATGAGCAGTTCTTC. This sequence encodes CASSDSPGRPYNEQFF.

The chain uses TRBV7-6 and TRBJ2-7; D might be TRBD1 (6 bases). The CDR3 has 15 residues. The germline V gene encodes CDR1 SGHVS and CDR2 FNYEAQ. Trimming stripped 5 bases from V and 0 bases from J, with 14 bases between. CDR3 DNA: TGTGCCAGCAGCCCCCTGACAGGCCACTCCTACGAGCAGTACTTC. Translation gives CASSPLTGHSYEQYF.

This clone appeared a few times. The V call is TRBV19, the J call TRBJ2-3, with 10 bases that match TRBD1. The V segment lost 4 bases and the J segment 3 bases; nucleotides outside the gene matches: 7. The CDR3 is 16 amino acids. Germline V gives CDR1 LNHDA, CDR2 SQIVND (reference sequence). The CDR3 reads CASSRRQGAITDTQYF. Written as DNA, the CDR3 is TGTGCCAGTAGTAGAAGACAGGGGGCTATTACAGATACGCAGTATTTT.

The chain links TRBV14 to TRBJ1-2; D not certain. The V gene's germline CDR1 is SGHDN and CDR2 FVKESK. This CDR3 region has 15 residues. V was pared by 0 bases and J by 7 bases, with 15 bases between. CDR3 protein: CASSQEDYRFGGYTF. The CDR3 DNA reads as TGTGCCAGCAGCCAAGAAGATTACAGATTTGGTGGCTACACCTTC.

The chain recombines TRBV7-9 with TRBJ2-1, with TRBD2 matching over 12 bases. Germline CDR1 and CDR2: SEHNR and FQNEAQ (reference sequence). With V trimmed by 4 bases and J by 6 bases, 4 bases remained unmatched. The CDR3 extends over 15 amino acids. In DNA, the CDR3 is TGTGCCAGCAGCTCAAGACTAGCGGGAGTCAATGAGCAGTTCTTC. As protein: CASSSRLAGVNEQFF. The full variable domain, its missing parts supplied by reference TRBV7-9 and TRBJ2-1, is DTGVSQNPRHKITKRGQNVTFRCDPISEHNRLYWYRQTLGQGPEFLTYFQNEAQLEKSRLLSDRFSAERPKGSFSTLEIQRTEQGDSAMYLCASSSRLAGVNEQFFGPGTRLTVL.

The rearrangement links TRBV7-6 to TRBJ2-1, with 9 bases matching TRBD1. Germline V gives CDR1 SGHVS, CDR2 FNYEAQ. Trimming took 5 bases from V and 3 from J; bases not matched to a gene: 8. This CDR3 is built from 16 residues. The CDR3 loop reads CASSPRQGELYNEQFF. DNA for the CDR3: TGTGCCAGCAGCCCCCGACAGGGGGAGCTCTACAATGAGCAGTTCTTC. Supplemented by reference TRBV7-6 and TRBJ2-1, the full variable domain reads GAGVSQSPRYKVTKRGQDVALRCDPISGHVSLYWYRQALGQGPEFLTYFNYEAQQDKSGLPNDRFSAERPEGSISTLTIQRTEQRDSAMYRCASSPRQGELYNEQFFGPGTRLTVL.

CDR3 residues: CASSLQGITEKLFF. The DNA of the CDR3 is TGTGCCAGCAGCTTACAGGGGATTACTGAAAAACTGTTTTTT. J is TRBJ1-4 and V is TRBV7-9, with D possibly TRBD1 on 6 matching bases. Germline CDR1 reads SEHNR; CDR2 reads FQNEAQ (reference sequence). With 2 bases removed from V and 7 bases from J, the gap between germline ends came to 11 bases. The CDR3 contains 14 residues.

The J gene is TRBJ1-2, the V gene TRBV30; D perhaps matches TRBD1 (5 bases). CDR1 and CDR2 (germline): GTSNPN, SVGIG (reference sequence). This CDR3 is built from 12 residues. Trimming left V 4 bases short and J 5 bases short, with 11 bases between. This CDR3 reads CAWTGGDYGYTF. The CDR3 nucleotides read TGTGCCTGGACGGGGGGGGATTATGGCTACACCTTC.

The gene calls are TRBV9 and TRBJ1-5; perhaps TRBD1 as D (6 bases). Per germline, CDR1 SGDLS and CDR2 YYNGEE. CDR3 length equals 15 residues. V lost 0 bases, J lost 5 bases, and 12 bases lay in between. Here the CDR3 DNA reads TGTGCCAGCAGCGTAGGAGGACAGTCCGATCAGCCCCAGCATTTT. It translates to CASSVGGQSDQPQHF.

J is TRBJ2-2 and V is TRBV5-6, with D hard to call. Deletions cut 7 bases from V and 7 bases from J, with 14 bases between. The CDR3 extends over 13 amino acids. CDR1 is SGHDT and CDR2 is YYEEEE in the germline V gene. CDR3 region: CASDFVGGGELFF. DNA of the CDR3: TGTGCCAGCGACTTTGTGGGTGGCGGGGAGCTGTTTTTT.

The genes are TRBV5-6 and TRBJ1-2, with 7 bases fitting TRBD1. From germline, CDR1 is SGHDT and CDR2 YYEEEE. The CDR3 spans 14 residues. V lost 7 bases, J lost 7 bases, and 13 bases stayed unmatched. CDR3: CASLNRGRWGGYTF. DNA of the CDR3: TGTGCCAGCTTAAACAGGGGACGGTGGGGTGGCTACACCTTC.

The chain uses TRBV5-1 and TRBJ2-5; maybe TRBD2 (6 bases). The germline V gene has CDR1 SGHRS and CDR2 YFSETQ. Trimming left V 2 bases short and J 6 bases short, with 17 bases between. The CDR3 covers 15 residues. CDR3 region: CASSLRPGGVQTQYF. For the CDR3, the DNA is TGCGCCAGCAGCTTAAGGCCCGGGGGAGTGCAGACCCAGTACTTC.

The chain couples TRBV7-2 to TRBJ2-5; D call uncertain. V lost 5 bases and J 4 bases, leaving 14 bases between the germline ends. CDR3 size: 14 residues. The germline gives CDR1 SGHTA, CDR2 FQGNSA. CDR3 nucleotides: TGTGCCAGCAGCCGTGCCCGCTCGGTAGAGACCCAGTACTTC. Protein sequence: CASSRARSVETQYF. Together with reference TRBV7-2 and TRBJ2-5, the CDR3 gives the full variable domain: GAGVSQSPSNKVTEKGKDVELRCDPISGHTALYWYRQSLGQGLEFLIYFQGNSAPDKSGLPSDRFSAERTGGSVSTLTIQRTQQEDSAVYLCASSRARSVETQYFGPGTRLLVL.

The rearrangement joins TRBV6-1 to TRBJ1-2; D is ambiguous. Trimming shortened V by 7 bases and J by 3 bases, and 12 bases separated the two germline ends. CDR3 length: 13 amino acids. CDR1 and CDR2 from the germline V gene are MNHNS and SASEGT. The CDR3 sequence is CASNRGSYYGYTF. As DNA, the CDR3 is TGTGCCAGCAACCGGGGAAGTTACTATGGCTACACCTTC.

The genes are TRBV5-1 and TRBJ2-5; D perhaps matches TRBD2 (6 bases). Germline V gene lookup returns CDR1 SGHRS and CDR2 YFSETQ. The CDR3 extends over 15 amino acids. V lost 0 bases and J lost 5, with 14 bases in between. CDR3 region: CASSLAGLAGETQYF. The CDR3 nucleotides are TGCGCCAGCAGCTTGGCGGGGCTCGCGGGGGAGACCCAGTACTTC.

This chain connects TRBV4-1 to TRBJ1-4; 7 nucleotides agree with TRBD1. Germline values: CDR1 MGHRA, CDR2 YSYEKL. The J segment lost 6 bases and the V segment lost 0 bases, leaving 7 bases of the junction unmatched. CDR3 size: 16 residues. The CDR3 protein is CASSQEGQRIDEKLFF. As DNA, the CDR3 is TGCGCCAGCAGCCAAGAGGGACAGCGGATAGATGAAAAACTGTTTTTT.

This chain joins TRBV11-1 and TRBJ2-7; perhaps TRBD2 as D (5 bases). V shed 2 bases and J shed 0 bases, with 8 bases lying between them. Germline CDR1 is SGHAT and CDR2 is FQDESV (reference sequence). The CDR3 runs to 14 residues. The CDR3 protein is CASSLRRNSYEQYF. The CDR3 DNA sequence: TGTGCCAGCAGCTTACGGAGGAACTCCTACGAGCAGTACTTC.